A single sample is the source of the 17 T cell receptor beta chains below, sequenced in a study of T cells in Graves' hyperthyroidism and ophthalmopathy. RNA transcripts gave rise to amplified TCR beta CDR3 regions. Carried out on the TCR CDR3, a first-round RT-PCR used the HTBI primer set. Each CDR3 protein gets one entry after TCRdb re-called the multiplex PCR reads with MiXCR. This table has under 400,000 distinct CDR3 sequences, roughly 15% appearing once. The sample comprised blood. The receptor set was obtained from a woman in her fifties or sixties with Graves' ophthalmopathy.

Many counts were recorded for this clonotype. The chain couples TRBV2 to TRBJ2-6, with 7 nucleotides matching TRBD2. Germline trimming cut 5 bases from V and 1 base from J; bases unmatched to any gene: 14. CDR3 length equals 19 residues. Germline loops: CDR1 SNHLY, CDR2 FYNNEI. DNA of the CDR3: TGTGCCAGCAGTCTGGGGAGGGGCCTCGGCACTTCTGGGGCCAACGTCCTGACTTTC. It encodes CASSLGRGLGTSGANVLTF.

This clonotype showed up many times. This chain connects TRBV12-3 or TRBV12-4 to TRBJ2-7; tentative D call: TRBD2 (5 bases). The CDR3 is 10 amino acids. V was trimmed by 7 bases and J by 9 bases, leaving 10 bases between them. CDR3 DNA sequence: TGTGCCAGCATAATAGCGCGGCAGTACTTC. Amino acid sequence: CASIIARQYF.

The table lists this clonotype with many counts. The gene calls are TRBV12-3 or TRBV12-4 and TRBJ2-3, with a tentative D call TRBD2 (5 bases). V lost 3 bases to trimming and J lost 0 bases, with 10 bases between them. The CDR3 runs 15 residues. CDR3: CASSFGRTSTDTQYF. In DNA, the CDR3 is TGTGCCAGCAGTTTCGGCAGGACTAGCACAGATACGCAGTATTTT.

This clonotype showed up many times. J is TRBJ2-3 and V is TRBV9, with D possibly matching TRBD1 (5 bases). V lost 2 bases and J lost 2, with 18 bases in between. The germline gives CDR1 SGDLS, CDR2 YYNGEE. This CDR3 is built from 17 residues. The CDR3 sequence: CASSVWQGSAPTDTQYF. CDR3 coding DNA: TGTGCCAGCAGCGTGTGGCAGGGATCCGCTCCCACAGATACGCAGTATTTT.

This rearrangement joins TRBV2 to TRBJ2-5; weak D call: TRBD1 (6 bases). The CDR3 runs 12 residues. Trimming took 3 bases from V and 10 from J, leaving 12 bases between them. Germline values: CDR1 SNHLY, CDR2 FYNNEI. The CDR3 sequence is CASSDGVGGQYF. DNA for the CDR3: TGTGCCAGCAGTGATGGTGTAGGGGGCCAGTACTTC.

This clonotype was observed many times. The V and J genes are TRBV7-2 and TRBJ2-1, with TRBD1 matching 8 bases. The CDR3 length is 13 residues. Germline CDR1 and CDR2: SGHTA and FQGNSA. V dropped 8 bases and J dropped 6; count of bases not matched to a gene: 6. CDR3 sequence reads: CASQGALANEQFF. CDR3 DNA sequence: TGTGCCAGCCAGGGGGCACTCGCCAATGAGCAGTTCTTC.

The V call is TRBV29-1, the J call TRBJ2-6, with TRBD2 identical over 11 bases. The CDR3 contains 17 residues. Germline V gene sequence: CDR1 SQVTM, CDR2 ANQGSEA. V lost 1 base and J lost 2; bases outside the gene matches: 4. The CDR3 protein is CSVEGLAGGAGANVLTF. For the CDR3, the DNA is TGCAGCGTTGAAGGGTTAGCGGGAGGGGCTGGGGCCAACGTCCTGACTTTC.

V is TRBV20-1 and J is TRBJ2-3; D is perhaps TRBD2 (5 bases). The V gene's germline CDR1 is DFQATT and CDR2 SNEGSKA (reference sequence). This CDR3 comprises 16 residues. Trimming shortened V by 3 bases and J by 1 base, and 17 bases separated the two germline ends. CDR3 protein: CSASTDLVGGTDTQYF. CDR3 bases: TGCAGTGCTAGCACAGATTTAGTGGGAGGCACAGATACGCAGTATTTT.

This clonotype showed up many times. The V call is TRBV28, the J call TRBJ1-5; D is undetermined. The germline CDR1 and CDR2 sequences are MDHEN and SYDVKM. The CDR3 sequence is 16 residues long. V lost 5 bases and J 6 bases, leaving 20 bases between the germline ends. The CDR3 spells CASSPRGVGSSQPQHF. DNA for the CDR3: TGTGCCAGCAGTCCCCGCGGTGTGGGGAGTAGTCAGCCCCAGCATTTT. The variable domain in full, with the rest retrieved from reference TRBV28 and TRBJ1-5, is DVKVTQSSRYLVKRTGEKVFLECVQDMDHENMFWYRQDPGLGLRLIYFSYDVKMKEKGDIPEGYSVSREKKERFSLILESASTNQTSMYLCASSPRGVGSSQPQHFGDGTRLSIL.

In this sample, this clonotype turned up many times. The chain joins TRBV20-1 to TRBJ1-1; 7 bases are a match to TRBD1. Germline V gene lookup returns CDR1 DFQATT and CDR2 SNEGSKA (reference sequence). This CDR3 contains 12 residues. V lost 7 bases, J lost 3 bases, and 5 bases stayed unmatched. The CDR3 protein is CSVRTGDTEAFF. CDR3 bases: TGCAGTGTAAGGACAGGCGACACTGAAGCTTTCTTT.

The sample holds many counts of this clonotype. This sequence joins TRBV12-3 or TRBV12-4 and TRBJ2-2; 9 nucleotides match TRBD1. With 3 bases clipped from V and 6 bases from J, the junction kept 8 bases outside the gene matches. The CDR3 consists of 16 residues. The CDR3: CASSFGTGLTSGELFF. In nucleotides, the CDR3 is TGTGCCAGCAGTTTCGGGACAGGGTTGACATCCGGGGAGCTGTTTTTT.

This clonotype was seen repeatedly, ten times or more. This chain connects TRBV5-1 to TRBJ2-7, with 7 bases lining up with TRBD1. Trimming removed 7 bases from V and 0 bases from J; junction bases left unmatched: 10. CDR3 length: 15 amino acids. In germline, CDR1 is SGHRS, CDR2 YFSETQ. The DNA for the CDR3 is TGCGCCAGCCGTGATATGAACAGGGGCTCCTACGAGCAGTACTTC. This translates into CASRDMNRGSYEQYF.

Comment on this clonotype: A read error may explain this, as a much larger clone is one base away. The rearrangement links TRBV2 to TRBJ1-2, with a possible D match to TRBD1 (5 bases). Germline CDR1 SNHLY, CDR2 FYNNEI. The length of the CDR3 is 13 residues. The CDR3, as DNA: TGTGCCAGCAGTCCTGGACAATACTATGGCTACGCCTTC. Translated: CASSPGQYYGYAF.

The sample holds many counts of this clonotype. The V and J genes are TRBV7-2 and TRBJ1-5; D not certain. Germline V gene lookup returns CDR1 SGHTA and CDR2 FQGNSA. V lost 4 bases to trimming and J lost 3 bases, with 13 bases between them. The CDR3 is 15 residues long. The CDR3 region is CASSSMGSYNQPQHF. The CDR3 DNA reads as TGTGCCAGCAGCTCCATGGGCTCGTACAATCAGCCCCAGCATTTT.

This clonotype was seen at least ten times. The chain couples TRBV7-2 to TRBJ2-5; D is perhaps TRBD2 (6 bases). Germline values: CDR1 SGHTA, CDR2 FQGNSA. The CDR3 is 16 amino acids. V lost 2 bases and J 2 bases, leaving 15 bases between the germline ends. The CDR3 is CASSLSGAVAQETQYF. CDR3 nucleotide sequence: TGTGCCAGCAGCTTATCGGGAGCAGTGGCTCAAGAGACCCAGTACTTC.

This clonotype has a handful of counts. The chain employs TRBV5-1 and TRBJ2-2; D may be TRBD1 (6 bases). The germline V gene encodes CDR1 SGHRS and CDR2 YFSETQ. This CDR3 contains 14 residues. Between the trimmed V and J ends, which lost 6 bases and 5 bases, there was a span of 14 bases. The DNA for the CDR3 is TGCGCCAGCAATCCGGGACAACGAACCGGGGAGCTGTTTTTT. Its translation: CASNPGQRTGELFF.

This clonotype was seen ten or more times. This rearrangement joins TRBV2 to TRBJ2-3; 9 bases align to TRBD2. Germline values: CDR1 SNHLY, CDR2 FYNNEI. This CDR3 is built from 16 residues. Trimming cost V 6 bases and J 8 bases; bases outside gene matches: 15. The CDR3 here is CASSQITGRAGGTQYF. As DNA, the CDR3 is TGTGCCAGCAGCCAGATTACAGGGAGAGCGGGAGGTACGCAGTATTTT.